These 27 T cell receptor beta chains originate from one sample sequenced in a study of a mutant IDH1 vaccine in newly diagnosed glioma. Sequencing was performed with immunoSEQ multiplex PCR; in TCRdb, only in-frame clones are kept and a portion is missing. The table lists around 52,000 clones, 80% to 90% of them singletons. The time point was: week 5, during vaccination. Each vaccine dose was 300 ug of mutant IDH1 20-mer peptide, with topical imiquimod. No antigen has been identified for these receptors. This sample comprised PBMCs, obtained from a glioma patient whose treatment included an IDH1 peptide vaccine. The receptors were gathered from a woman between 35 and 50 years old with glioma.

CDR3 sequence (DNA): TGTGCCAGTAGGCCGCAGGGGGGGATATATCAGCCCCAGCATTTT. Its protein is CASRPQGGIYQPQHF. V gene TRBV19 combines with J gene TRBJ1-5; 7 positions agree with TRBD1. V lost 6 bases to trimming and J lost 5 bases; unmatched junction nucleotides: 10. This CDR3 is 15 amino acids long. Germline CDR1 is LNHDA and CDR2 is SQIVND (reference sequence). The full variable domain, its missing parts supplied by reference TRBV19 and TRBJ1-5, is DGGITQSPKYLFRKEGQNVTLSCEQNLNHDAMYWYRQDPGQGLRLIYYSQIVNDFQKGDIAEGYSVSREKKESFPLTVTSAQKNPTAFYLCASRPQGGIYQPQHFGDGTRLSIL.

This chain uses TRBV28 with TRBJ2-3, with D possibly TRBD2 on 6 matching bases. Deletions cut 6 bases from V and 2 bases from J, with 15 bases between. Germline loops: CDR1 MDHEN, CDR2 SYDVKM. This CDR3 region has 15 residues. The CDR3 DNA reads TGTGCCAGCAGCCCAAATAGCGGTTACACAGATACGCAGTATTTT. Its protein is CASSPNSGYTDTQYF.

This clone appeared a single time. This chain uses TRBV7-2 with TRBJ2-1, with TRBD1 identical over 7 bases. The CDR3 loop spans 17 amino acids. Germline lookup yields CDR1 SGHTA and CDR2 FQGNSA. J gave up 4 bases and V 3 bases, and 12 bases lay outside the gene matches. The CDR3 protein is CASSFTGAQGLYNEQFF. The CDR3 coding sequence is TGTGCCAGCAGCTTCACAGGGGCCCAAGGGTTATACAATGAGCAGTTCTTC.

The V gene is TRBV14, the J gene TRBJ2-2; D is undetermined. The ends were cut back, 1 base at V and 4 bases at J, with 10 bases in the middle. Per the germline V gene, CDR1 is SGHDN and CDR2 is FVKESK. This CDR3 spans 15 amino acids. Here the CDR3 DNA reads TGTGCCAGCAGCCAAGTTCAAGCAGCCACCGGGGAGCTGTTTTTT. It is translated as CASSQVQAATGELFF.

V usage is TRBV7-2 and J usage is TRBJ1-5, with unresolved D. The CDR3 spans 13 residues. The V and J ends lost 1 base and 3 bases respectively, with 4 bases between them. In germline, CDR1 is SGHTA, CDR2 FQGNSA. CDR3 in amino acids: CASSLVVNQPQHF. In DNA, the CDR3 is TGTGCCAGCAGCTTAGTGGTCAATCAGCCCCAGCATTTT. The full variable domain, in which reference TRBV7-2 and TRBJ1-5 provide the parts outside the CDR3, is GAGVSQSPSNKVTEKGKDVELRCDPISGHTALYWYRQSLGQGLEFLIYFQGNSAPDKSGLPSDRFSAERTGGSVSTLTIQRTQQEDSAVYLCASSLVVNQPQHFGDGTRLSIL.

CDR3 DNA: TGTGCCAGCAGCCCCGTCATGGGGGTTCACTATGGCTACACCTTC. It codes for CASSPVMGVHYGYTF. The chain carries TRBV7-6 and TRBJ1-2; a possible D gene is TRBD1 (5 bases). The CDR3 extends over 15 amino acids. The V and J ends lost 5 bases and 3 bases respectively, with 16 bases between them. Germline V gene data show CDR1 as SGHVS and CDR2 as FNYEAQ.

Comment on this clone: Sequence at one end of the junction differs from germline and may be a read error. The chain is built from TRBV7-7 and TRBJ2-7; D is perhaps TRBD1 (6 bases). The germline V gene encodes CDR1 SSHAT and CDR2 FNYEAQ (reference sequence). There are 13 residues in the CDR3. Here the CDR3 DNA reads TGTGCTAGCAGCTTAGCGCACAGGGACGAGCAGTACTTC. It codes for CASSLAHRDEQYF.

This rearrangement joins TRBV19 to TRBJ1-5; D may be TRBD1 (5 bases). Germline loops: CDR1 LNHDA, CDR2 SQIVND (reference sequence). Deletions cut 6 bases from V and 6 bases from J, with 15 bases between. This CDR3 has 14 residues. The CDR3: CASRYQGDGQPQHF. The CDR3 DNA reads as TGTGCCAGTAGATATCAAGGGGACGGTCAGCCCCAGCATTTT.

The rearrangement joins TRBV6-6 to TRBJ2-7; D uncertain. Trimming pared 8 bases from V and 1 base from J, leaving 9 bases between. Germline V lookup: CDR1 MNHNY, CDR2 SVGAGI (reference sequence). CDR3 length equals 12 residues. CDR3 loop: CASGRRSYEQYF. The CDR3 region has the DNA TGTGCCAGCGGCCGGCGGTCCTACGAGCAGTACTTC.

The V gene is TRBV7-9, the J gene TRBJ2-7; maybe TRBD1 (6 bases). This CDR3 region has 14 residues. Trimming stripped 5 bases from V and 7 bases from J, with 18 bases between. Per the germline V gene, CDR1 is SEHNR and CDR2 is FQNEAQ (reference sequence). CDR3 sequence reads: CASSAIEGVGEQYF. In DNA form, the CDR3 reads TGTGCCAGCAGCGCCATCGAGGGGGTTGGGGAGCAGTACTTC.

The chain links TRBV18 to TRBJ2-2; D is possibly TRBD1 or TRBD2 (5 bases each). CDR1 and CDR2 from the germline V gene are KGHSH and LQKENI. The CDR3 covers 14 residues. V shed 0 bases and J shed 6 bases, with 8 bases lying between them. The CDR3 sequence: CASSPPMGAGELFF. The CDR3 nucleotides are TGTGCCAGCTCACCACCGATGGGGGCCGGGGAGCTGTTTTTT.

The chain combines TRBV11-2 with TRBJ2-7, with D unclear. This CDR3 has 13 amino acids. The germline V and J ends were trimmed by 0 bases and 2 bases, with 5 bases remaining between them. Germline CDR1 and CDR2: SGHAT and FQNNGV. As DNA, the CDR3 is TGTGCCAGCAGCTTAGATGCGGCCTACGAGCAGTACTTC. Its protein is CASSLDAAYEQYF.

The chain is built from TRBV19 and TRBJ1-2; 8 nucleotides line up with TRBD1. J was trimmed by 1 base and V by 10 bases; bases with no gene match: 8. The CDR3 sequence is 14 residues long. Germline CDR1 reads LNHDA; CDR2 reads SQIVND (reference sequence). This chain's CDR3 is CATLRQGRNYGYTF. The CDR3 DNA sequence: TGTGCCACCCTTAGACAGGGGCGTAACTATGGCTACACCTTC.

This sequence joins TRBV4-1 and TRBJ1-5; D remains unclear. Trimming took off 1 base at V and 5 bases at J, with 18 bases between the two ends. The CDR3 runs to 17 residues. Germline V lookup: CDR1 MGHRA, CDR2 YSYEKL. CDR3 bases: TGCGCCAGCAGCCAAGTCGGCGGCAGCACTATAGATCAGCCCCAGCATTTT. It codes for CASSQVGGSTIDQPQHF.

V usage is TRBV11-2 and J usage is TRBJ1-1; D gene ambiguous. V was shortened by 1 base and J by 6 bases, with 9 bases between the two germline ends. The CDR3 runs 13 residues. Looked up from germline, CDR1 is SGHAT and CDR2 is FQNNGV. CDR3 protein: CASSLVRGAEAFF. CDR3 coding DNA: TGTGCCAGCAGCTTAGTACGTGGGGCTGAAGCTTTCTTT.

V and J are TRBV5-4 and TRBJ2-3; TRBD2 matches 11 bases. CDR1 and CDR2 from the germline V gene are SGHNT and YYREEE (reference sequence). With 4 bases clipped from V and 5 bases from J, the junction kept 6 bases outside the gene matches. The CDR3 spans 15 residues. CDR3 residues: CASSPGLAGLDTQYF. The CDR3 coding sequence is TGTGCCAGCAGCCCCGGACTAGCGGGTTTAGATACGCAGTATTTT.

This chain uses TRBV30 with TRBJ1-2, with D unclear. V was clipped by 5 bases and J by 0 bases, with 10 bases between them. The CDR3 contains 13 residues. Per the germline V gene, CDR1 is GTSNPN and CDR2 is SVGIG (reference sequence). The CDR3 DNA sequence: TGTGCCTGGGAGGAGACACCTAACTATGGCTACACCTTC. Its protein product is CAWEETPNYGYTF.

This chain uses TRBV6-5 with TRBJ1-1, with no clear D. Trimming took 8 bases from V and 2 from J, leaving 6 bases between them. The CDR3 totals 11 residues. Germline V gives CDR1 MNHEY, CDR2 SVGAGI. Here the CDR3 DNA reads TGTGCCAGCGGTGATAACACTGAAGCTTTCTTT. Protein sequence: CASGDNTEAFF.

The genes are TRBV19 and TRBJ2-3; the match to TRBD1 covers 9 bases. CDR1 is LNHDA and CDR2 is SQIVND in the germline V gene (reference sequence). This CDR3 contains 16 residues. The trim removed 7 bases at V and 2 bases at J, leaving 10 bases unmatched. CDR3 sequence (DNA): TGTGCCAGTACCCGGGGACAGGGACCAAACACAGATACGCAGTATTTT. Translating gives CASTRGQGPNTDTQYF. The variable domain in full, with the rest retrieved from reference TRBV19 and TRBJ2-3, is DGGITQSPKYLFRKEGQNVTLSCEQNLNHDAMYWYRQDPGQGLRLIYYSQIVNDFQKGDIAEGYSVSREKKESFPLTVTSAQKNPTAFYLCASTRGQGPNTDTQYFGPGTRLTVL.

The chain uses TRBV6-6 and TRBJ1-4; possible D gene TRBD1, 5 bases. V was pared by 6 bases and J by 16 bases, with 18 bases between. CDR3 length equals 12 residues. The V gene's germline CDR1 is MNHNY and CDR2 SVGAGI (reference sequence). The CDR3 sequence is CASSPMTGEKFF. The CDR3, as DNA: TGTGCCAGCAGCCCAATGACGGGGGAGAAGTTTTTT.

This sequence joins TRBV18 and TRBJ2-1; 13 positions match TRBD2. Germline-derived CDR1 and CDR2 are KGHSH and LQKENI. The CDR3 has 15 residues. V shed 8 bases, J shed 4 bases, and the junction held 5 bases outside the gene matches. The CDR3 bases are TGTGCCAGCCAAACTAGCGGGGGGGCGTACAATGAGCAGTTCTTC. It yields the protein CASQTSGGAYNEQFF.

CDR3 region: CASSPDRGSGNTIYF. The CDR3 DNA sequence: TGTGCCAGCAGCCCCGACCGCGGCTCTGGAAACACCATATATTTT. This sequence joins TRBV7-6 and TRBJ1-3; D is unresolved. The ends were cut back, 5 bases at V and 0 bases at J, with 11 bases in the middle. The CDR3 has 15 amino acids. CDR1 and CDR2 (germline): SGHVS, FNYEAQ.

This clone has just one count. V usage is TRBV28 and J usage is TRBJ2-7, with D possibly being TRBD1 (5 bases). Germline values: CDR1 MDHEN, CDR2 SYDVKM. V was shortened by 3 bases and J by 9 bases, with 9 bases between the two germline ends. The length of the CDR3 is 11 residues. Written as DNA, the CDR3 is TGTGCCAGCAGTTTCAGCACAGGGCAGTACTTC. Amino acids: CASSFSTGQYF.

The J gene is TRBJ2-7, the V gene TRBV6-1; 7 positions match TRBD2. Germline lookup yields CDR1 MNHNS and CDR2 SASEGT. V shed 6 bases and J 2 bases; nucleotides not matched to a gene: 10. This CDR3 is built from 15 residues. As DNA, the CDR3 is TGTGCCAGCAGCGATATCCTAGCGGCTACCTACGAGCAGTACTTC. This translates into CASSDILAATYEQYF.

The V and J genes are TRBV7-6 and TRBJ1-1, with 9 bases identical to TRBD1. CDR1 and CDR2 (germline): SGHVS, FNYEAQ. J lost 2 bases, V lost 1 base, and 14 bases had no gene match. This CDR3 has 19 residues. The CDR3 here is CASSLDGRRTGGLNTEAFF. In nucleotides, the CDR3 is TGTGCCAGCAGCTTAGACGGACGGAGAACAGGGGGCCTCAACACTGAAGCTTTCTTT. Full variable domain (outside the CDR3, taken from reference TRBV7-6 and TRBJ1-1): GAGVSQSPRYKVTKRGQDVALRCDPISGHVSLYWYRQALGQGPEFLTYFNYEAQQDKSGLPNDRFSAERPEGSISTLTIQRTEQRDSAMYRCASSLDGRRTGGLNTEAFFGQGTRLTVV.

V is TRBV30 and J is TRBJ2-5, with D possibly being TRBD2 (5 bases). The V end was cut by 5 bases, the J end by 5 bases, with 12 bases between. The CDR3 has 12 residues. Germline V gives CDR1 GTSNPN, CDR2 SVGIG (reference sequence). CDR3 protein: CAWVGRGETQYF. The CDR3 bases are TGTGCCTGGGTGGGGAGAGGGGAGACCCAGTACTTC.

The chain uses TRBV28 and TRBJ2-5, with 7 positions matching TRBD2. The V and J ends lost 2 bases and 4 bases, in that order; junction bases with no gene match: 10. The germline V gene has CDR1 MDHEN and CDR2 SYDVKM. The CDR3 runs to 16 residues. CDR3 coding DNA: TGTGCCAGCAGTTTAAGGGGAGGGCAGAGAGGAGAGACCCAGTACTTC. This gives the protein CASSLRGGQRGETQYF.